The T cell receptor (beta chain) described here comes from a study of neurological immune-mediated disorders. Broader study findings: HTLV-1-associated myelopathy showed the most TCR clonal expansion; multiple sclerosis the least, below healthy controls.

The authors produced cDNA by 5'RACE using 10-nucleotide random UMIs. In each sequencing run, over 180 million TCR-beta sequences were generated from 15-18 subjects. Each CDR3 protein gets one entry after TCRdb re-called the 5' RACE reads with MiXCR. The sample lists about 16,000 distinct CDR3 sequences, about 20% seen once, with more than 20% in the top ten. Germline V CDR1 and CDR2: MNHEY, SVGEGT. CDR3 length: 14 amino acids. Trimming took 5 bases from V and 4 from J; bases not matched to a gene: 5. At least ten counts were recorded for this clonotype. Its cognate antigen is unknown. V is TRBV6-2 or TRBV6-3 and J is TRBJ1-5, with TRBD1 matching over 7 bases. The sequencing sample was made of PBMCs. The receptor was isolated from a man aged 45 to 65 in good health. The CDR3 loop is CASSTGTENQPQHF. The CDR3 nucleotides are TGTGCCAGCAGTACAGGGACAGAGAATCAGCCCCAGCATTTT.